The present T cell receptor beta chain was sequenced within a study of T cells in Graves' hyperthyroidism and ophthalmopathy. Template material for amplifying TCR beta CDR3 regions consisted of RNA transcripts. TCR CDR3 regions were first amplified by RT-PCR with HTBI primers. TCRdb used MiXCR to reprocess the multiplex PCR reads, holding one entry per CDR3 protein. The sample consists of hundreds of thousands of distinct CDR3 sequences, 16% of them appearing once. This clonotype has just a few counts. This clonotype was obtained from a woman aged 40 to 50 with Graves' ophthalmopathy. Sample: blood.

The CDR3 bases are TGTGCCAGCACCGCAGACAGGGGGGCGCAGTATTTT. Its protein is CASTADRGAQYF. The chain has TRBV2 and TRBJ2-3; 9 bases are a match to TRBD1. The CDR3 is 12 residues long. The ends lost 7 bases at V and 10 bases at J; junction bases unmatched: 6. Germline V gene data show CDR1 as SNHLY and CDR2 as FYNNEI.